This TCR beta chain emerged from a study of blood T cell repertoires in COVID-19. Study-level background: Some COVID-19 samples were acute and others convalescent; all came from the United States, Italy and Spain. From T cells, B-cell-depleted T cells, or PBMCs came the material, which was cDNA or gDNA.

As processed by the authors: Estimation of nucleated cell counts was performed using reference gene primer amplification. Using immunoSEQ multiplex PCR, the repertoire was profiled, and TCRdb retains in-frame clones only, with some absent. V and J calls plus clone size are reproduced from that table; the DNA served to infer D and trimming. This sample has 120,000 to 150,000 clones; 85% to 90% occur once, and the top ten carry 2% to 2.5%. With 4 bases removed from V and 4 bases from J, the gap between germline ends came to 16 bases. This CDR3 comprises 15 residues. Germline assignment: CDR1 KGHSY and CDR2 FQNENV.

The sequence derives from a human donor in a cohort sampled during active COVID-19. The chain combines TRBV16 with TRBJ1-1, with D possibly TRBD1 on 6 matching bases. Sequenced input: peripheral blood. The CDR3 DNA follows: TGTGCCAGCAGCCCGTCGTCAGGGGCGGGCACTGAAGCTTTCTTT. Translation gives CASSPSSGAGTEAFF.